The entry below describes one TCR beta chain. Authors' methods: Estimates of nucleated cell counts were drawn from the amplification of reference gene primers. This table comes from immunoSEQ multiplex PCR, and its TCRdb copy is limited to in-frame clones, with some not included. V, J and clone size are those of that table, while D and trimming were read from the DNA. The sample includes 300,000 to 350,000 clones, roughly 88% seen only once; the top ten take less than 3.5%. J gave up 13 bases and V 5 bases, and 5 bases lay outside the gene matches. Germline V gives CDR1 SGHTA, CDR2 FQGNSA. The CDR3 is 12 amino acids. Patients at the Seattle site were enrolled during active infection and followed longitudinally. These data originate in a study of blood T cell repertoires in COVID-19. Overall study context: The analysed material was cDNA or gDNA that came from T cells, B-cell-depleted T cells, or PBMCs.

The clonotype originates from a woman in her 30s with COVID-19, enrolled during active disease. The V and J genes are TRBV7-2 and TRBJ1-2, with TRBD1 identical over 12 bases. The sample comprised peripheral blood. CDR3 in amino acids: CASSRDRGLVTF. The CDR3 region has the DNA TGTGCCAGCAGCCGGGACAGGGGGCTGGTCACCTTC.